Described below is a single TCR beta chain sequence and its context. What it binds is not known. Sequencing relied on immunoSEQ assay v3.0, run at survey level. Sequenced by immunoSEQ multiplex PCR; TCRdb stores in-frame clones only, minus some. The sample lists 15,000 to 20,000 clones, roughly 79% seen once, with around 6.9% in the top ten. Trimming cost V 0 bases and J 5 bases, with 10 bases left between them. CDR3 length: 14 amino acids. Germline assignment: CDR1 KGHSH and CDR2 LQKENI. The data derive from a study of long-term antiretroviral therapy in people with HIV. Study-level background: The 2015 recommendation for immediate ART came about a decade after the earliest samples. General study points: Blood was collected between the mid-2000s and the late 2010s, possibly under older ART regimens.

The chain recombines TRBV18 with TRBJ2-5; D perhaps matches TRBD2 (5 bases). The clonotype was recovered from a man aged 45-65 years with HIV. The sequencing here drew on unsorted PBMCs, taken 2.2 years after starting antiretroviral therapy. The CDR3 is CASSPPRGWETQYF. Here the CDR3 DNA reads TGTGCCAGCTCACCACCCCGGGGATGGGAGACCCAGTACTTC.